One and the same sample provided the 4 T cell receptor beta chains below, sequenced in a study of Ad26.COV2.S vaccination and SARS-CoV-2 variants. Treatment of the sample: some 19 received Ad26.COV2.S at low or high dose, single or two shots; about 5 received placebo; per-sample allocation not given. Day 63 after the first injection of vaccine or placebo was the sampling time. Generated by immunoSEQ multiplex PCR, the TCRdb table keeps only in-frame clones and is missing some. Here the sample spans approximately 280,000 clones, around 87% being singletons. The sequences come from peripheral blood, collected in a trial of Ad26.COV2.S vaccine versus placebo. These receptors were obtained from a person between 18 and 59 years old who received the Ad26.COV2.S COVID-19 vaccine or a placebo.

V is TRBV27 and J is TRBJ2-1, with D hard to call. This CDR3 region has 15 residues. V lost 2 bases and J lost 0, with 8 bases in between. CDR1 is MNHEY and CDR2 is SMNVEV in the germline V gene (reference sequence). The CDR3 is CASSLDFSSYNEQFF. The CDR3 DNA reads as TGTGCCAGCAGTTTAGATTTCAGCTCCTACAATGAGCAGTTCTTC.

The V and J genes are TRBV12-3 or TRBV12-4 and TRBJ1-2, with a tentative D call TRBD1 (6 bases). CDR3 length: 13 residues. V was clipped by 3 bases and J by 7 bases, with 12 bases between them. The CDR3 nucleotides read TGTGCCAGCAGTTTTTACAGGGCGGGTGGCTACACCTTC. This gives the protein CASSFYRAGGYTF.

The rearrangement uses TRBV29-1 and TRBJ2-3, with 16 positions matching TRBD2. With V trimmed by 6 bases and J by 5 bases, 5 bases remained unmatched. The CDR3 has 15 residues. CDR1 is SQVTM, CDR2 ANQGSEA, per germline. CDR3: CSVSGTSGGVDTQYF. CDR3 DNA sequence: TGCAGCGTCTCCGGGACTAGCGGGGGGGTAGATACGCAGTATTTT.

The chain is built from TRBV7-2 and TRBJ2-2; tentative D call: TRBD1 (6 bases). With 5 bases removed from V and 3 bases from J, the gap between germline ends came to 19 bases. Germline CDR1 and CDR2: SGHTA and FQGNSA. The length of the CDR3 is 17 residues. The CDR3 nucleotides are TGTGCCAGCAGCCCGTCGGGTTCCAGGGGAGACACCGGGGAGCTGTTTTTT. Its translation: CASSPSGSRGDTGELFF. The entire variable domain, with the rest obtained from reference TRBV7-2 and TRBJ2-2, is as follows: GAGVSQSPSNKVTEKGKDVELRCDPISGHTALYWYRQSLGQGLEFLIYFQGNSAPDKSGLPSDRFSAERTGGSVSTLTIQRTQQEDSAVYLCASSPSGSRGDTGELFFGEGSRLTVL.